These 9 T cell receptor beta chains were sequenced from one sample in a study of T-cell reconstitution after alpha-beta-depleted transplantation in children. This sample's TCRbeta library carried unique molecular identifier barcodes. TCRdb ran MiXCR on the PCR reads and lists one entry per CDR3 protein. The sample consists of 100,000 or so distinct CDR3 sequences, around 15% of them appearing once. The starting material was PBMCs, mostly from graft donor cells, obtained 180 days after TCRalphabeta/CD19-depleted stem cell transplant. All receptors come from a male patient aged 2 to 10 who had a stem cell transplant for acute lymphoblastic leukemia, so the T cells may come from the graft donor.

V and J are TRBV6-5 and TRBJ2-5; a possible D gene is TRBD1 (6 bases). Germline V CDR1 and CDR2: MNHEY, SVGAGI. The CDR3 consists of 16 residues. V lost 2 bases and J 0 bases, leaving 13 bases between the germline ends. CDR3 sequence: CASSYPDRSYQETQYF. The CDR3 nucleotides are TGTGCCAGCAGTTACCCAGACAGGAGCTACCAAGAGACCCAGTACTTC.

The rearrangement joins TRBV10-3 to TRBJ2-7; D gene uncertain. This CDR3 is 11 amino acids long. V was trimmed by 3 bases and J by 5 bases, leaving 5 bases between them. Germline V gives CDR1 ENHRY, CDR2 SYGVKD. The DNA for the CDR3 is TGTGCCATCAGTGACAACCACGAGCAGTACTTC. Its translation: CAISDNHEQYF.

Only a few counts were recorded for this clonotype. The gene calls are TRBV20-1 and TRBJ1-6; 11 bases match TRBD1. Trimming removed 0 bases from V and 8 bases from J; junction bases left unmatched: 3. Germline CDR1 and CDR2: DFQATT and SNEGSKA (reference sequence). The CDR3 spans 15 residues. DNA for the CDR3: TGCAGTGCTAGAGATCTGGGACAGGGGGATTCACCCCTCCACTTT. This codes for CSARDLGQGDSPLHF.

V usage is TRBV20-1 and J usage is TRBJ2-2; D may be TRBD1 (5 bases). The CDR3 extends over 12 amino acids. Per the germline V gene, CDR1 is DFQATT and CDR2 is SNEGSKA (reference sequence). V was clipped by 6 bases and J by 4 bases, with 9 bases between them. The CDR3 bases are TGCAGTGCCAGAAGGGGCACCGGGGAGCTGTTTTTT. The encoded protein is CSARRGTGELFF.

The chain carries TRBV20-1 and TRBJ2-7; 7 bases match TRBD1. The V gene's germline CDR1 is DFQATT and CDR2 SNEGSKA (reference sequence). This CDR3 spans 14 amino acids. Germline trimming cut 4 bases from V and 1 base from J; bases unmatched to any gene: 7. The CDR3 reads CSAKDRIFSYEQYF. The CDR3 bases are TGCAGTGCTAAGGACAGGATATTTTCCTACGAGCAGTACTTC.

This CDR3 reads CASSLGGKLFF. CDR3 DNA: TGTGCCAGCAGTTTGGGTGGAAAACTGTTTTTT. The chain joins TRBV28 to TRBJ1-4; D not resolved. CDR1 is MDHEN and CDR2 is SYDVKM in the germline V gene. The CDR3 runs to 11 residues. Trimming removed 3 bases at V and 10 bases at J, with 6 bases between.

This clonotype was detected ten times or more. The chain uses TRBV7-8 and TRBJ1-4; D is uncertain. The CDR3 has 15 amino acids. Trimming took 2 bases from V and 0 from J, leaving 7 bases between them. Germline assignment: CDR1 SGHVS and CDR2 FQNEAQ. The CDR3 region is CASSLRPATNEKLFF. CDR3 sequence (DNA): TGTGCCAGCAGCTTACGGCCAGCAACTAATGAAAAACTGTTTTTT.

This clonotype was picked up many times. As DNA, the CDR3 is TGTGCCAGCAGCGCTAAGGTTTGGGGGCCCTACGAGCAGTACTTC. This sequence encodes CASSAKVWGPYEQYF. The chain combines TRBV6-1 with TRBJ2-7; D is perhaps TRBD1 (6 bases). The V end was cut by 6 bases, the J end by 2 bases, with 17 bases between. This CDR3 comprises 15 residues. CDR1 MNHNS and CDR2 SASEGT come from the germline V gene.

This clonotype was seen at least ten times. The genes are TRBV7-6 and TRBJ2-3; maybe TRBD1 (6 bases). V lost 5 bases and J lost 2, with 14 bases in between. This CDR3 is built from 15 residues. Germline V gene data show CDR1 as SGHVS and CDR2 as FNYEAQ. The CDR3 DNA reads TGTGCCAGCAGCGAAAGGACAGCTCACACAGATACGCAGTATTTT. This encodes CASSERTAHTDTQYF.